The rows below give T cell receptor beta chains drawn from one sample of a study of shared clonotypes between healthy human individuals. Some clones are missing from TCRdb's copy, which holds only in-frame ones; the method was immunoSEQ multiplex PCR. This sample has some 2,400,000 clones; 95% occur once, and the top ten carry 0.13%. Material: naive CD4+ T cells sorted from blood. Source of these receptors: a young man in good health. CDR3s include the opening cysteine and the closing phenylalanine or tryptophan. A D gene is named only where the DNA matches it firmly. For some rows the clone size is stated as once, few or many, or as a class when expanded; others skip it.

V: TRBV19
size: .
J: TRBJ1-4
D: TRBD1
length: 13
CDR3: CASSGQVNEKLFF
DNA: TGTGCCAGTAGTGGACAGGTGAATGAAAAACTGTTTTTT

V: TRBV27
size: .
J: TRBJ2-7
D: TRBD1
length: 15
CDR3: CASSTRPGGRHEQYF
DNA: TGTGCCAGCAGTACTAGGCCAGGGGGTAGACACGAGCAGTACTTC

V: TRBV5-6
size: .
J: TRBJ2-1
D: TRBD2
length: 16
CDR3: CASSGGTRSSYNEQFF
DNA: TGTGCCAGCAGCGGGGGGACTAGAAGCTCCTACAATGAGCAGTTCTTC

V: TRBV4-3
size: .
J: TRBJ2-1
D: TRBD2
length: 15
CDR3: CASSQGTSGYNEQFF
DNA: TGCGCCAGCAGCCAGGGGACTAGCGGTTACAATGAGCAGTTCTTC

V: TRBV2
size: .
J: TRBJ1-2
D: .
length: 13
CDR3: CASSEGHVYGYTF
DNA: TGTGCCAGCAGTGAGGGTCACGTCTATGGCTACACCTTC

V: TRBV28
size: .
J: TRBJ1-6
D: .
length: 14
CDR3: CASRSMDYNSPLHF
DNA: TGTGCCAGCAGGAGCATGGATTATAATTCACCCCTCCACTTT

V: TRBV18
size: .
J: TRBJ2-4
D: TRBD1
length: 15
CDR3: CASSEKTGVQNIQYF
DNA: TGTGCCAGCTCAGAAAAGACAGGGGTGCAAAACATTCAGTACTTC

V: TRBV5-1
size: .
J: TRBJ2-2
D: TRBD1
length: 15
CDR3: CASSLGDRQTGELFF
DNA: TGCGCCAGCAGCCTTGGGGACAGACAAACCGGGGAGCTGTTTTTT

V: TRBV6-4
size: .
J: TRBJ2-1
D: .
length: 14
CDR3: CASSPLGSYNEQFF
DNA: TGTGCCAGCAGTCCTCTCGGCTCCTACAATGAGCAGTTCTTC

V: TRBV2
size: .
J: TRBJ1-6
D: .
length: 16
CDR3: CASSPSRTVNGTPLHF
DNA: TGTGCCAGCAGTCCGTCCCGGACGGTCAACGGGACACCCCTCCACTTT

V: TRBV5-1
size: .
J: TRBJ2-2
D: .
length: 12
CDR3: CASSFNWGELFF
DNA: TGCGCCAGCAGCTTTAACTGGGGGGAGCTGTTTTTT

V: TRBV5-4
size: once
J: TRBJ2-7
D: .
length: 18
CDR3: CASSLSFVVGAKNYEQYF
DNA: TGTGCCAGCAGCTTGAGTTTTGTGGTCGGGGCGAAGAACTACGAGCAGTACTTC

V: TRBV2
size: .
J: TRBJ2-3
D: .
length: 17
CDR3: CASSDSPRKTSTDTQYF
DNA: TGTGCCAGCAGTGATAGTCCTCGGAAGACTAGCACAGATACGCAGTATTTT

V: TRBV7-2
size: .
J: TRBJ1-1
D: .
length: 15
CDR3: CASNPQGLMNTEAFF
DNA: TGTGCCAGCAACCCCCAAGGCCTTATGAACACTGAAGCTTTCTTT

V: TRBV7-9
size: .
J: TRBJ2-5
D: .
length: 16
CDR3: CASSLSATLTGETQYF
DNA: TGTGCCAGCAGCCTCTCGGCTACATTAACCGGAGAGACCCAGTACTTC

V: TRBV4-3
size: .
J: TRBJ2-7
D: .
length: 14
CDR3: CASSQTRDNYEQYF
DNA: TGCGCCAGCAGCCAGACCCGGGACAACTACGAGCAGTACTTC

V: TRBV19
size: few
J: TRBJ1-5
D: TRBD1
length: 14
CDR3: CASSPRTGFQPQHF
DNA: TGTGCCAGTAGTCCGCGGACAGGGTTTCAGCCCCAGCATTTT

V: TRBV5-1
size: .
J: TRBJ2-4
D: TRBD2
length: 15
CDR3: CASSSASGSANIQYF
DNA: TGCGCCAGCAGCTCCGCTAGCGGGAGTGCTAACATTCAGTACTTC

V: TRBV5-1
size: .
J: TRBJ2-5
D: .
length: 15
CDR3: CASGGWSGTQETQYF
DNA: TGCGCCAGCGGGGGGTGGAGCGGAACCCAAGAGACCCAGTACTTC

V: TRBV5-1
size: .
J: TRBJ2-1
D: .
length: 14
CDR3: CATTTLNSNNEQFF
DNA: TGCGCCACCACGACACTTAACTCGAACAATGAGCAGTTCTTC

V: TRBV6-5
size: .
J: TRBJ2-5
D: .
length: 16
CDR3: CASSYSQGGTAETQYF
DNA: TGTGCCAGCAGTTACTCCCAGGGGGGGACGGCTGAGACCCAGTACTTC

V: TRBV18
size: .
J: TRBJ2-7
D: TRBD2
length: 18
CDR3: CASSPTAGGPGRGYEQYF
DNA: TGTGCCAGCTCACCCACAGCGGGAGGCCCCGGTAGGGGGTACGAGCAGTACTTC

V: TRBV5-1
size: .
J: TRBJ1-6
D: .
length: 14
CDR3: CASSLGQENSPLHF
DNA: TGCGCCAGCAGCTTGGGGCAGGAAAATTCACCCCTCCACTTT

V: TRBV11-3
size: .
J: TRBJ2-1
D: .
length: 13
CDR3: CASSLIQGNEQFF
DNA: TGTGCCAGCAGCTTAATCCAGGGAAATGAGCAGTTCTTC

V: TRBV6-6
size: .
J: TRBJ2-4
D: TRBD2
length: 16
CDR3: CASRLLAGLAKNIQYF
DNA: TGTGCCAGCAGACTGCTAGCGGGGTTAGCCAAAAACATTCAGTACTTC

V: TRBV7-2
size: .
J: TRBJ1-6
D: TRBD1
length: 15
CDR3: CASSFGQGETSPLHF
DNA: TGTGCCAGCAGCTTCGGACAGGGGGAGACTTCACCCCTCCACTTT

V: TRBV9
size: .
J: TRBJ2-1
D: TRBD2
length: 18
CDR3: CASSVRLAGEVSYNEQFF
DNA: TGTGCCAGCAGCGTACGACTAGCGGGGGAAGTATCCTACAATGAGCAGTTCTTC

V: TRBV5-1
size: .
J: TRBJ2-7
D: .
length: 13
CDR3: CASSNEGLNEQYF
DNA: TGCGCCAGCAGTAATGAGGGGTTGAACGAGCAGTACTTC

V: TRBV25-1
size: .
J: TRBJ2-7
D: .
length: 13
CDR3: CASSRDIVYEQYF
DNA: TGTGCCAGCAGCCGGGACATAGTTTACGAGCAGTACTTC

V: TRBV19
size: few
J: TRBJ1-5
D: TRBD1
length: 17
CDR3: CASNRQGALGSNQPQHF
DNA: TGTGCCAGTAATCGACAGGGGGCCCTTGGGAGCAATCAGCCCCAGCATTTT

V: TRBV7-2
size: .
J: TRBJ2-7
D: TRBD2
length: 15
CDR3: CASSLAGTNKFGQYF
DNA: TGTGCCAGCAGCTTAGCGGGGACTAATAAGTTTGGGCAGTACTTC

V: TRBV7-2
size: .
J: TRBJ2-7
D: TRBD1
length: 15
CDR3: CASSPRTGALYEQYF
DNA: TGTGCCAGCAGCCCCCGGACAGGGGCCCTCTACGAGCAGTACTTC

V: TRBV25-1
size: .
J: TRBJ2-3
D: .
length: 13
CDR3: CASSEGITDTQYF
DNA: TGTGCCAGCAGTGAAGGGATCACAGATACGCAGTATTTT

V: TRBV5-8
size: .
J: TRBJ2-2
D: TRBD2
length: 16
CDR3: CASSQWTSGGTGELFF
DNA: TGTGCCAGCAGCCAATGGACTAGCGGAGGGACCGGGGAGCTGTTTTTT

V: TRBV7-2
size: .
J: TRBJ2-1
D: .
length: 14
CDR3: CASSSSGFRNEQFF
DNA: TGTGCCAGCAGCTCCTCCGGGTTTAGGAATGAGCAGTTCTTC

V: TRBV2
size: .
J: TRBJ2-3
D: TRBD2
length: 15
CDR3: CASSYGTRGGDTQYF
DNA: TGTGCCAGCAGCTACGGGACTCGGGGGGGAGATACGCAGTATTTT

V: TRBV6-6
size: .
J: TRBJ2-7
D: TRBD2
length: 15
CDR3: CASSYSRGGSYEQYF
DNA: TGTGCCAGCAGTTACTCGAGGGGAGGGTCTTACGAGCAGTACTTC

V: TRBV6-5
size: .
J: TRBJ1-1
D: TRBD1
length: 14
CDR3: CASSLRQGHTEAFF
DNA: TGTGCCAGCAGTTTAAGACAGGGGCACACTGAAGCTTTCTTT

V: TRBV20-1
size: .
J: TRBJ1-3
D: .
length: 11
CDR3: CSASDGNTIYF
DNA: TGCAGTGCTAGTGATGGAAACACCATATATTTT

V: TRBV29-1
size: .
J: TRBJ1-1
D: .
length: 11
CDR3: CSVESALEAFF
DNA: TGCAGCGTTGAGTCAGCCCTTGAAGCTTTCTTT

V: TRBV6-6
size: .
J: TRBJ2-4
D: TRBD1
length: 16
CDR3: CASSSTGSQAKNIQYF
DNA: TGTGCCAGCAGCTCGACAGGGTCTCAAGCCAAAAACATTCAGTACTTC

V: TRBV2
size: .
J: TRBJ2-7
D: .
length: 12
CDR3: CATRGGLYEQYF
DNA: TGTGCCACGAGAGGGGGGTTGTACGAGCAGTACTTC